This is a list of T cell receptor beta chains from one sample in a study of blood T cell repertoires in COVID-19. TCRdb's copy holds only in-frame clones and misses some; the assay was immunoSEQ multiplex PCR. In the table there are around 60,000 clones, about four fifths of which are singletons. Sequencing input: peripheral blood. These receptors were taken from a man between 60 and 70 years old with COVID-19, enrolled during active disease. Each CDR3 is given with its conserved first and last residue. Each record gives: J gene, clone size, V gene, D gene, CDR3 DNA, CDR3 protein. D genes are given only for firm matches. Not every row has a clone size; where given, it reads once, few, many or a size class.

j_gene: TRBJ2-7
abundance: .
v_gene: TRBV18
d_gene: TRBD1
CDR3nt: TGTGCCAGCTCGCCTACAGGGGGCGCTTTGTCCTACGAGCAGTACTTC
CDR3aa: CASSPTGGALSYEQYF

j_gene: TRBJ1-2
abundance: once
v_gene: TRBV11-2
d_gene: .
CDR3nt: TGTGCCAGCAGCCCGGGACAAAACTATGGCTACACCTTC
CDR3aa: CASSPGQNYGYTF

j_gene: TRBJ1-2
abundance: .
v_gene: TRBV7-9
d_gene: TRBD1
CDR3nt: TGTGCCAGCAGCTCGACAGGGGTCGACGGCTACACCTTC
CDR3aa: CASSSTGVDGYTF

j_gene: TRBJ1-2
abundance: few
v_gene: TRBV9
d_gene: TRBD1
CDR3nt: TGTGCCAGCAGCGTAGGTAGACAGGGAATCTATGGCTACACCTTC
CDR3aa: CASSVGRQGIYGYTF

j_gene: TRBJ2-2
abundance: .
v_gene: TRBV7-3
d_gene: .
CDR3nt: TGTGCCAGCAGCTTAACGGTACAGCCCGGGGAGCTGTTTTTT
CDR3aa: CASSLTVQPGELFF

j_gene: TRBJ1-1
abundance: .
v_gene: TRBV29-1
d_gene: .
CDR3nt: TGCAGCGTTGATCTGAGTAACACTGAAGCTTTCTTT
CDR3aa: CSVDLSNTEAFF

j_gene: TRBJ1-1
abundance: .
v_gene: TRBV19
d_gene: .
CDR3nt: TGTGCCAGTAGCCTCAATGGACTATCTTCCCTAAACACTGAAGCTTTCTTT
CDR3aa: CASSLNGLSSLNTEAFF

j_gene: TRBJ2-7
abundance: .
v_gene: TRBV2
d_gene: TRBD1
CDR3nt: TGTGCCACTCAGGGGACAGGGAGATACGAGCAGTACTTC
CDR3aa: CATQGTGRYEQYF

j_gene: TRBJ2-3
abundance: .
v_gene: TRBV10-3
d_gene: TRBD2
CDR3nt: TGTGCCATCAGTGAGACCTCCGGGACTAGCGGGGCTAGCACAGATACGCAGTATTTT
CDR3aa: CAISETSGTSGASTDTQYF

j_gene: TRBJ1-5
abundance: .
v_gene: TRBV27
d_gene: .
CDR3nt: TGTGCCAGCAGTTACGGGGATAATCAGCCCCAGCATTTT
CDR3aa: CASSYGDNQPQHF

j_gene: TRBJ1-6
abundance: .
v_gene: TRBV28
d_gene: TRBD1
CDR3nt: TGTGCCAGCAGTTTAGTCGACAGGGCGACACCCCTCCACTTT
CDR3aa: CASSLVDRATPLHF

j_gene: TRBJ1-1
abundance: .
v_gene: TRBV2
d_gene: .
CDR3nt: TGTGCCAGTACCCGGGTCTCCGAAGCTTTCTTT
CDR3aa: CASTRVSEAFF

j_gene: TRBJ2-1
abundance: .
v_gene: TRBV5-1
d_gene: .
CDR3nt: TGCGCCAGCAGCTTGATACCGAGCTCCTACAATGAGCAGTTCTTC
CDR3aa: CASSLIPSSYNEQFF

j_gene: TRBJ2-7
abundance: once
v_gene: TRBV6-5
d_gene: TRBD2
CDR3nt: TGTGCCAGCAGTTACTCCTGGACTAGCCATTACGAGCAGTACTTC
CDR3aa: CASSYSWTSHYEQYF

j_gene: TRBJ2-5
abundance: .
v_gene: TRBV3-1/TRBV3-2
d_gene: TRBD1
CDR3nt: TGTGCCAGCAGCCCCCAAACCGGGACAGGGAGTACAACCCAGTACTTC
CDR3aa: CASSPQTGTGSTTQYF

j_gene: TRBJ1-4
abundance: .
v_gene: TRBV3-1/TRBV3-2
d_gene: .
CDR3nt: TGTGCCAGCAGTCAGGTTGAAAAACTGTTTTTT
CDR3aa: CASSQVEKLFF

j_gene: TRBJ1-1
abundance: .
v_gene: TRBV6-5
d_gene: TRBD1
CDR3nt: TGTGCCACCAGGGGGCACAAGAACACTGAAGCTTTCTTT
CDR3aa: CATRGHKNTEAFF

j_gene: TRBJ2-7
abundance: many
v_gene: TRBV29-1
d_gene: .
CDR3nt: TGCAGCGTTGATTGTGGGACACAGTCCGTGGGAGAGCAGTACTTC
CDR3aa: CSVDCGTQSVGEQYF

j_gene: TRBJ2-3
abundance: .
v_gene: TRBV6-5
d_gene: TRBD1
CDR3nt: TGTGCCAGCATGGTAGGGGGCGCAGATACGCAGTATTTT
CDR3aa: CASMVGGADTQYF

j_gene: TRBJ2-7
abundance: .
v_gene: TRBV5-1
d_gene: .
CDR3nt: TGCGCCAGCGGTAGGAATCTGGCTAGCCGGGGCGAGCAGTACTTC
CDR3aa: CASGRNLASRGEQYF

j_gene: TRBJ1-1
abundance: .
v_gene: TRBV19
d_gene: TRBD1
CDR3nt: TGTGCCAGTAGTTATACCGGGACAGGGAACACTGAAGCTTTCTTT
CDR3aa: CASSYTGTGNTEAFF

j_gene: TRBJ1-2
abundance: .
v_gene: TRBV7-2
d_gene: .
CDR3nt: TGTGCCAGCAGCCACGGCTCTGGGGGAGGGCTTGGCTACACCTTC
CDR3aa: CASSHGSGGGLGYTF

j_gene: TRBJ2-5
abundance: .
v_gene: TRBV2
d_gene: .
CDR3nt: TGTGCCAGCAGTGAAGCGCCTTCGGGGGGCGCAGGGGTTGAGACCCAGTACTTC
CDR3aa: CASSEAPSGGAGVETQYF

j_gene: TRBJ1-6
abundance: .
v_gene: TRBV24-1
d_gene: .
CDR3nt: TGTGCCACCAGTCTTTTGCAGGGGTATTCACCCCTCCACTTT
CDR3aa: CATSLLQGYSPLHF

j_gene: TRBJ2-7
abundance: .
v_gene: TRBV6-7
d_gene: .
CDR3nt: TGTGCCAGCAGTAACCGACCTAACAGCTACGAGCAGTACTTC
CDR3aa: CASSNRPNSYEQYF

j_gene: TRBJ2-5
abundance: once
v_gene: TRBV6-5
d_gene: .
CDR3nt: TGTGCCAGCAGCGAGAGGTACCAAGAGACCCAGTACTTC
CDR3aa: CASSERYQETQYF

j_gene: TRBJ1-4
abundance: .
v_gene: TRBV11-2
d_gene: .
CDR3nt: TGTGCCAGCAGCAACCGCAAAGATACGGGGGGGCCTCAGGAAAAACTGTTTTTT
CDR3aa: CASSNRKDTGGPQEKLFF

j_gene: TRBJ2-7
abundance: .
v_gene: TRBV7-9
d_gene: .
CDR3nt: TGTGCCAGCAGCCTACTAGGGTCCCCGGACGAGCAGTACTTC
CDR3aa: CASSLLGSPDEQYF

j_gene: TRBJ2-5
abundance: .
v_gene: TRBV19
d_gene: .
CDR3nt: TGTGCCAGTAGTATAGATCCGGAGACCCAGTACTTC
CDR3aa: CASSIDPETQYF

j_gene: TRBJ2-1
abundance: few
v_gene: TRBV5-1
d_gene: TRBD2
CDR3nt: TGCGCCAGCATTATGACTAGCGGAGTATACAATGAGCAGTTCTTC
CDR3aa: CASIMTSGVYNEQFF

j_gene: TRBJ2-3
abundance: once
v_gene: TRBV5-1
d_gene: TRBD2
CDR3nt: TGCGCCAGCAGCTTGACGGGGGGAGAAGATACGCAGTATTTT
CDR3aa: CASSLTGGEDTQYF

j_gene: TRBJ1-1
abundance: .
v_gene: TRBV5-1
d_gene: TRBD1
CDR3nt: TGCGCCAGCAGTCAGCCTTACAGGGGGAAACTCACTGAAGCTTTCTTT
CDR3aa: CASSQPYRGKLTEAFF

j_gene: TRBJ1-2
abundance: few
v_gene: TRBV5-6
d_gene: .
CDR3nt: TGTGCCAGCATTAGGGGCGGAAACTATGGCTACACCTTC
CDR3aa: CASIRGGNYGYTF

j_gene: TRBJ2-6
abundance: .
v_gene: TRBV18
d_gene: .
CDR3nt: TGTGCCAGCTCAGCGGTCTCTGGGGCCAACGTCCTGACTTTC
CDR3aa: CASSAVSGANVLTF

j_gene: TRBJ2-5
abundance: .
v_gene: TRBV6-1
d_gene: TRBD1
CDR3nt: TGTGCCAGCAGTGACGACAGGGGTCAAGAGACCCAGTACTTC
CDR3aa: CASSDDRGQETQYF

j_gene: TRBJ1-1
abundance: .
v_gene: TRBV10-2
d_gene: TRBD1
CDR3nt: TGCGCCAGCAGTGAACAGGGGTTGAACACTGAAGCTTTCTTT
CDR3aa: CASSEQGLNTEAFF

j_gene: TRBJ2-2
abundance: .
v_gene: TRBV28
d_gene: .
CDR3nt: TGTGCCAGCTCGGGGTGGCGCCCCGGGGAGCTGTTTTTT
CDR3aa: CASSGWRPGELFF

j_gene: TRBJ2-3
abundance: once
v_gene: TRBV11-2
d_gene: .
CDR3nt: TGTGCCAGCAGCCTGGGAGTGGCGGAGAACACAGATACGCAGTATTTT
CDR3aa: CASSLGVAENTDTQYF

j_gene: TRBJ2-5
abundance: .
v_gene: TRBV9
d_gene: TRBD1
CDR3nt: TGTGCCAGCAGCCCTAGAGACAGGGGTATGCAAGAGACCCAGTACTTC
CDR3aa: CASSPRDRGMQETQYF

j_gene: TRBJ2-2
abundance: .
v_gene: TRBV6-5
d_gene: .
CDR3nt: TGTGCCAGCAGTCCTATCATACTTAATGCGGGGGAGCTGTTTTTT
CDR3aa: CASSPIILNAGELFF

j_gene: TRBJ2-5
abundance: .
v_gene: TRBV5-1
d_gene: .
CDR3nt: TGCGCCAGCAGCTTAACGAGGGAAGGGGGGACCCAGTACTTC
CDR3aa: CASSLTREGGTQYF

j_gene: TRBJ2-1
abundance: once
v_gene: TRBV24-1
d_gene: .
CDR3nt: TGTGCCACCAGTGATTTGGGGGGAGGTTACAATGAGCAGTTCTTC
CDR3aa: CATSDLGGGYNEQFF

j_gene: TRBJ2-3
abundance: .
v_gene: TRBV6-2/TRBV6-3
d_gene: TRBD2
CDR3nt: TGTGCCAGCAGCCTAGCGGGGGGGCCGGGTACGCAGTATTTT
CDR3aa: CASSLAGGPGTQYF

j_gene: TRBJ2-1
abundance: .
v_gene: TRBV7-9
d_gene: TRBD2
CDR3nt: TGTGCCAGCAGCTCCCAGGGTAGCGGGAGTTCCTACAATGAGCAGTTCTTC
CDR3aa: CASSSQGSGSSYNEQFF

j_gene: TRBJ1-5
abundance: .
v_gene: TRBV11-2
d_gene: .
CDR3nt: TGTGCCAGCAGCCTAAACAATCAGCCCCAGCATTTT
CDR3aa: CASSLNNQPQHF

j_gene: TRBJ2-5
abundance: .
v_gene: TRBV7-9
d_gene: TRBD2
CDR3nt: TGTGCCAGCAACGGCGGGGGGAAGACCCAGTACTTC
CDR3aa: CASNGGGKTQYF

j_gene: TRBJ1-2
abundance: .
v_gene: TRBV3-1/TRBV3-2
d_gene: .
CDR3nt: TGTGCCAGCAGCCAAGGTTCAGGGGATGGCTACACCTTC
CDR3aa: CASSQGSGDGYTF

j_gene: TRBJ1-2
abundance: .
v_gene: TRBV6-5
d_gene: TRBD1
CDR3nt: TGTGCCAGCAGTTTTGGACAGGGGCTGGGAGGCTACACCTTC
CDR3aa: CASSFGQGLGGYTF

j_gene: TRBJ1-5
abundance: .
v_gene: TRBV5-1
d_gene: TRBD1
CDR3nt: TGCGCCAGCAGCTCGGGGACAGAATACAATCAGCCCCAGCATTTT
CDR3aa: CASSSGTEYNQPQHF

j_gene: TRBJ2-7
abundance: .
v_gene: TRBV2
d_gene: .
CDR3nt: TGTGCCAGCAGTGAACAATTAGGACTCCGCACTGGCGACTACGAGCAGTACTTC
CDR3aa: CASSEQLGLRTGDYEQYF

j_gene: TRBJ2-1
abundance: .
v_gene: TRBV4-1
d_gene: TRBD1
CDR3nt: TGCGCCAGCAGCCTTGCTTCAGACAGGGGACACTACAATGAGCAGTTCTTC
CDR3aa: CASSLASDRGHYNEQFF

j_gene: TRBJ2-2
abundance: .
v_gene: TRBV27
d_gene: TRBD1
CDR3nt: TGTGCCAGCAGCCTGAGGACAGGGATGAACACCGGGGAGCTGTTTTTT
CDR3aa: CASSLRTGMNTGELFF

j_gene: TRBJ1-2
abundance: .
v_gene: TRBV6-5
d_gene: TRBD1
CDR3nt: TGTGCCAGCAGCGCCGGGACAGTCTATGGCTACACCTTC
CDR3aa: CASSAGTVYGYTF

j_gene: TRBJ2-7
abundance: .
v_gene: TRBV28
d_gene: TRBD1
CDR3nt: TGTGCCAGCAGACCTCCGGGACAGACATCCTACGAGCAGTACTTC
CDR3aa: CASRPPGQTSYEQYF

j_gene: TRBJ2-1
abundance: .
v_gene: TRBV11-2
d_gene: TRBD2
CDR3nt: TGTGCCAGCAGCTTACTTTCAGGGAGGGGATACTACAATGAGCAGTTCTTC
CDR3aa: CASSLLSGRGYYNEQFF